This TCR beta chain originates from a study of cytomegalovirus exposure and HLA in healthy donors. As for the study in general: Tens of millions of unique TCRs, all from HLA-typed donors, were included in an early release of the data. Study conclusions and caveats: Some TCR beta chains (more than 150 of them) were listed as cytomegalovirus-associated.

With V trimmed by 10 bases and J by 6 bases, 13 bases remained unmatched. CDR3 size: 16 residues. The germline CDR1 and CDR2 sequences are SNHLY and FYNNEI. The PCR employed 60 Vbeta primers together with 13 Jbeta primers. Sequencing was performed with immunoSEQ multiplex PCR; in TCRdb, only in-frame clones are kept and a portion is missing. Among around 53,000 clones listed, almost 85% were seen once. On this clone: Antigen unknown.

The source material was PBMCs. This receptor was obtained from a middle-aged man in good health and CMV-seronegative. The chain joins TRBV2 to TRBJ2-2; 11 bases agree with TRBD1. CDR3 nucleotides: TGTGCCACCGGGACAGGGGGGAGGACTAACGCCGGGGAGCTGTTTTTT. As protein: CATGTGGRTNAGELFF.